These 5 T cell receptor delta chains came from one sample sequenced in a study of gamma-delta T cells after stem cell transplantation. TCRdb redid clone calling on the RT-PCR reads using CATT. Of 2,800 or so delta-chain clones detected, around 4.5% appear once; the ten largest clones hold roughly 14%. The sequencing sample was made of gamma-delta T cells. The receptors originated from a human donor. It is not recorded whose cells these are; they may come from a transplant donor.

A word on this clone: A far larger clone is one base from this, pointing to a likely read error. This sequence joins TRDV2 and TRDJ1; weak D call: TRDD2 (5 bases). The CDR3 contains 16 residues. The germline gives CDR1 GEAIGNYY, CDR2 EKD. The CDR3 reads CACDTLTLQNTNKLIF. CDR3 in DNA: TGTGCCTGTGACACCCTTACCCTTCAAAACACCAATAAACTCATCTTT.

In its sample, this clone ranks as medium-sized (0.01 to 0.1%). J is TRDJ1 and V is TRDV2; 8 bases align to TRDD3. The CDR3 has 18 amino acids. The trim removed 1 base at V and 0 bases at J, leaving 12 bases unmatched. Germline V CDR1 and CDR2: GEAIGNYY, EKD. CDR3 sequence (DNA): TGTGCCTGTGACACGGTTGGTGGGGGATCGCGGTACACCGATAAACTCATCTTT. This encodes CACDTVGGGSRYTDKLIF.

Comment on this clone: The likely explanation is a read error, given a far larger clone one base away. The sample carries other DNA sequences with the same CDR3. The rearrangement uses TRDV2 and TRDJ1; 11 nucleotides align to TRDD3. Per germline, CDR1 GEAIGNYY and CDR2 EKD. This CDR3 has 17 residues. CDR3 sequence (DNA): TGTGCCTGTGACACTCTGGGGGATACCCGGTACACCGATAAACTCATCTTC. Amino acid sequence: CACDTLGDTRYTDKLIF.

This clone is labeled as medium-sized. The CDR3 spells CACDNWGILDKLIF. The CDR3 DNA follows: TGTGCCTGTGACAACTGGGGGATACTCGATAAACTCATCTTT. The chain joins TRDV2 to TRDJ1; 12 nucleotides align to TRDD3. This CDR3 spans 14 amino acids. J was trimmed by 4 bases and V by 2 bases; bases with no gene match: 1. The V gene's germline CDR1 is GEAIGNYY and CDR2 EKD.

This clone was seen only a few times. At one end the junction does not follow the germline gene, possibly because of a read error. This chain links TRDV2 with TRDJ1; 7 bases agree with TRDD3. The CDR3 sequence is 16 residues long. Looked up from germline, CDR1 is GEAIGNYY and CDR2 is EKD. The CDR3 bases are TGTGCCCGTGATCCCCTTGGGGGAGATTACACCGATAAACTCATCTTT. The encoded protein is CARDPLGGDYTDKLIF.